This T cell receptor (beta chain) was recovered during a study of shared clonotypes between healthy human individuals. Study-wide results and limits: Naive subsets usually exceeded memory subsets in estimated richness. What rarefaction showed was incomplete sorted-subset sequencing despite large depth. It was the non-shared clonotypes that had lower generation probabilities than clonotypes shared by all four donors.

Trimming removed 3 bases from V and 2 bases from J; junction bases left unmatched: 2. The CDR3 runs 15 residues. CDR1 is LNHDA and CDR2 is SQIVND in the germline V gene (reference sequence). In the authors' workflow: Quality scores were absent from the junction-only immunoSEQ sequences, so filtering differed. Clones were read by immunoSEQ multiplex PCR, and TCRdb kept only the in-frame ones, dropping some. D and trimming come from the DNA, and the V and J calls and clone size come from that table. The data contain approximately 1,500,000 clones, roughly 96% of them singletons. On this clone: Its cognate antigen is unknown. Other DNA variants within this sample encode the same CDR3.

The sample comprised naive CD4+ T cells sorted from blood. The subset was: CD45RA+ positively selected. This chain joins TRBV19 and TRBJ1-5; TRBD1 agrees at 9 bases. This clonotype was obtained from a man under 40 in good health. This CDR3 reads CASSMGQGGNQPQHF. In DNA, the CDR3 is TGTGCCAGTAGTATGGGACAGGGTGGCAATCAGCCCCAGCATTTT.